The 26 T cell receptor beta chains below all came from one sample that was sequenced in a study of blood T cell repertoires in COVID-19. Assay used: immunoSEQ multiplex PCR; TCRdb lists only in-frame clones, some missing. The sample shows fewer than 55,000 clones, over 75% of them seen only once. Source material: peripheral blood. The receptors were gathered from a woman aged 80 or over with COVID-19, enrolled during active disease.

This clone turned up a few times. Here the CDR3 reads CASSYSNPGTDYGYTF. In nucleotides, the CDR3 is TGTGCCAGCAGTTACTCGAATCCCGGGACAGACTATGGCTACACCTTC. V and J are TRBV6-2 or TRBV6-3 and TRBJ1-2; TRBD1 aligns across 7 bases. Germline CDR1 reads MNHEY; CDR2 reads SVGEGT. J gave up 3 bases and V 0 bases, and 7 bases lay outside the gene matches. This CDR3 has 16 residues.

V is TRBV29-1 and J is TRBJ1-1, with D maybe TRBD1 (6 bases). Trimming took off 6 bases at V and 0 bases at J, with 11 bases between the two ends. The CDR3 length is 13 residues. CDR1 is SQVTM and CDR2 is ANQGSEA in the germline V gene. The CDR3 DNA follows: TGCAGCGTGGGGGGGGCCATGAACACTGAAGCTTTCTTT. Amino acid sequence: CSVGGAMNTEAFF.

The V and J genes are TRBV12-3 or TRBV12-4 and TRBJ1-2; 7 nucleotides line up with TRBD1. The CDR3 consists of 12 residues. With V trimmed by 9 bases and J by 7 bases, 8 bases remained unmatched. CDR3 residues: CASSDRRGGYTF. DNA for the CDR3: TGTGCCAGTTCGGACAGGAGGGGTGGCTACACCTTC.

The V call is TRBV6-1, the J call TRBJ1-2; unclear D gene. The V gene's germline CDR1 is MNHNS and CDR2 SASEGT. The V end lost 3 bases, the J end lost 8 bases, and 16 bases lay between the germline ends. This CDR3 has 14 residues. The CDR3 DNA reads TGTGCCAGCAGTGAGGGGAGCGGCTATGGGGGCTACACCTTC. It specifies CASSEGSGYGGYTF.

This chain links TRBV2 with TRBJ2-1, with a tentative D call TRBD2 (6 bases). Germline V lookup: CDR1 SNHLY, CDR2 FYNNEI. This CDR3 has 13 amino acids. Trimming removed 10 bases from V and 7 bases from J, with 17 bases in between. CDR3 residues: CATAGSGRNEQFF. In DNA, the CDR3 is TGTGCCACCGCCGGGTCGGGGAGGAATGAGCAGTTCTTC.

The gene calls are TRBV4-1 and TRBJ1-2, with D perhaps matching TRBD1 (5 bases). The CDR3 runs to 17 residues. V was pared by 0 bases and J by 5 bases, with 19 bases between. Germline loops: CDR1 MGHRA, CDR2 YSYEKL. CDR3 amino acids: CASSQDPVAGSRYGYTF. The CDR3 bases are TGCGCCAGCAGCCAAGACCCGGTCGCAGGGTCTCGGTATGGCTACACCTTC.

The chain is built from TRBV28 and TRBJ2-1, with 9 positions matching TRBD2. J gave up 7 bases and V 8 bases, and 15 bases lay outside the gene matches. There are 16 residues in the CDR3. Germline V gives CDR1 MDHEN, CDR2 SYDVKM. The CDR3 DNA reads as TGTGCCAGCCTCCGGGTAGCGGGAGTACCTAGTAATGAGCAGTTCTTC. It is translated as CASLRVAGVPSNEQFF.

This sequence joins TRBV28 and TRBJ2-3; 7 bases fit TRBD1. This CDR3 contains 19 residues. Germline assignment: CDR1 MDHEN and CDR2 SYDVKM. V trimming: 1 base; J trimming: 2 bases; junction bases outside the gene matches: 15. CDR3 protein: CASSLFGRVGTDFTDTQYF. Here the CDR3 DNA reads TGTGCCAGCAGTTTATTTGGCCGGGTTGGGACAGACTTCACAGATACGCAGTATTTT. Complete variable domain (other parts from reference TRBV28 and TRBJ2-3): DVKVTQSSRYLVKRTGEKVFLECVQDMDHENMFWYRQDPGLGLRLIYFSYDVKMKEKGDIPEGYSVSREKKERFSLILESASTNQTSMYLCASSLFGRVGTDFTDTQYFGPGTRLTVL.

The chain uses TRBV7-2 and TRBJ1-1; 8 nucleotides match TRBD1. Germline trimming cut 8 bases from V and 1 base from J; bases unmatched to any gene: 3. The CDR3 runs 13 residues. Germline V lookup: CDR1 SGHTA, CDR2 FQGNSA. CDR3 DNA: TGTGCCAGCGGCGACAGGGGGAACACTGAAGCTTTCTTT. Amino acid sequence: CASGDRGNTEAFF.

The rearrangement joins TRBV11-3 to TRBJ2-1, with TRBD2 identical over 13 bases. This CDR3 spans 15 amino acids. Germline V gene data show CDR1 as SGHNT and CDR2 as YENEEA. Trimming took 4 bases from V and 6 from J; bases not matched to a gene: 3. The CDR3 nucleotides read TGTGCCAGCAGCTCCGGACTAGCGGGAGTCAATGAGCAGTTCTTC. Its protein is CASSSGLAGVNEQFF.

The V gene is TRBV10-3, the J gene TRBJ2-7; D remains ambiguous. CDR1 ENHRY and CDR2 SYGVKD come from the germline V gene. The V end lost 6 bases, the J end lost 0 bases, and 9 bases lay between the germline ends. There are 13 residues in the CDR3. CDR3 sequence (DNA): TGTGCCATCAGCCTCCTAGGCTCCTACGAGCAGTACTTC. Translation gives CAISLLGSYEQYF.

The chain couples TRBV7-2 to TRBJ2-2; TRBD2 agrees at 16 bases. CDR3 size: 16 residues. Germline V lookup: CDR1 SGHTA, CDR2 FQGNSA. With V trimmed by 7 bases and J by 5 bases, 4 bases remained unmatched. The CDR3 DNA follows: TGTGCCAGCACAGGGACTAGCGGGAGGGTTACCGGGGAGCTGTTTTTT. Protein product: CASTGTSGRVTGELFF.

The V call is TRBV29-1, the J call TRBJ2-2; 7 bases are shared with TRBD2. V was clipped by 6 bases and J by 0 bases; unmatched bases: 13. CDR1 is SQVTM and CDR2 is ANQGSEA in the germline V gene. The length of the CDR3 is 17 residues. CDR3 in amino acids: CSVGWRAGLANTGELFF. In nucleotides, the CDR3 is TGCAGCGTCGGATGGCGAGCGGGGCTCGCGAACACCGGGGAGCTGTTTTTT.

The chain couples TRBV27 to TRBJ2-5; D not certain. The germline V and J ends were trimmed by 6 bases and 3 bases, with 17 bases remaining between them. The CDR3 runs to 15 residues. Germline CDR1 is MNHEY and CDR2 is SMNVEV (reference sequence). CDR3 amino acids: CASRTIPRIEETQYF. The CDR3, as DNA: TGTGCCAGCAGGACGATCCCCAGGATCGAAGAGACCCAGTACTTC.

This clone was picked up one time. The CDR3 protein is CASSVLTGTEAFF. Here the CDR3 DNA reads TGTGCCAGCAGCGTCCTGACAGGGACTGAAGCTTTCTTT. The V and J genes are TRBV9 and TRBJ1-1, with 7 bases that match TRBD1. Unmatched junction bases numbered 3, after V lost 2 bases and J lost 5 bases. The CDR3 is 13 amino acids. Per germline, CDR1 SGDLS and CDR2 YYNGEE.

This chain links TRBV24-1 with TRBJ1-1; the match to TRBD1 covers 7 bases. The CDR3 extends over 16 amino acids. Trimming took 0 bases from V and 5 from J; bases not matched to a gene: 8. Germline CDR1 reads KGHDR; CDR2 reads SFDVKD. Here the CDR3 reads CATSDLQGDRRTEAFF. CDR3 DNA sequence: TGTGCCACCAGTGATTTGCAGGGGGATCGAAGAACTGAAGCTTTCTTT.

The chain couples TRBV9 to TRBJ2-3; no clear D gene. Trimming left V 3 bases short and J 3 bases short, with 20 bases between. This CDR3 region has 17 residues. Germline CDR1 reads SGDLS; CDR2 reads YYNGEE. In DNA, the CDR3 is TGTGCCAGCAGCGCCCCCCGTGGCAAAACACCTACAGATACGCAGTATTTT. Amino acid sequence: CASSAPRGKTPTDTQYF.

The CDR3 here is CASSYSIDLRSVQYF. CDR3 nucleotides: TGTGCCAGCAGTTACTCGATCGATTTGCGCTCTGTCCAGTACTTC. The chain recombines TRBV6-5 with TRBJ2-5; no definite D call. Germline CDR1 and CDR2: MNHEY and SVGAGI. This CDR3 is built from 15 residues. The V end was cut by 0 bases, the J end by 10 bases, with 18 bases between.

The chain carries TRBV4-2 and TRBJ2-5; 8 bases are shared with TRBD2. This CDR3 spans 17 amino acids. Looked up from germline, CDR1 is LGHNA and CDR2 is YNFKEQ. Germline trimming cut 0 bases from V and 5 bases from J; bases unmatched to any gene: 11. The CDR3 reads CASSQDEREGRWETQYF. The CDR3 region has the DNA TGTGCCAGCAGCCAAGATGAACGGGAGGGCCGGTGGGAGACCCAGTACTTC.

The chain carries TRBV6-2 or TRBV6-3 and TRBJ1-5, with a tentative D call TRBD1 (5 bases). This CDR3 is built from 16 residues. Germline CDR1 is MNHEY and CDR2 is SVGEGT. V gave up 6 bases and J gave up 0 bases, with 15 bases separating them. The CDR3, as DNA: TGTGCCAGCAGCCGGGGCGTGATTAGTAGCAATCAGCCCCAGCATTTT. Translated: CASSRGVISSNQPQHF.

CDR3 in DNA: TGCGCCAGCAGCCCTAGCGGAAACTCCTACAATGAGCAGTTCTTC. Translation: CASSPSGNSYNEQFF. The chain is built from TRBV4-1 and TRBJ2-1, with 7 bases identical to TRBD2. V shed 4 bases, J shed 0 bases, and the junction held 3 bases outside the gene matches. CDR1 and CDR2 from the germline V gene are MGHRA and YSYEKL. The CDR3 sequence is 15 residues long.

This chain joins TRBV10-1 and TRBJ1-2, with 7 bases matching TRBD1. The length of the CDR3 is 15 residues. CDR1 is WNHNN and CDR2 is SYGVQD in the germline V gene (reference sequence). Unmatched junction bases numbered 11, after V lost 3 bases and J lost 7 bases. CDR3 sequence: CASSDTGVDFRGYTF. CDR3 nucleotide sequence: TGCGCCAGCAGTGACACAGGGGTGGACTTCCGTGGCTACACCTTC.

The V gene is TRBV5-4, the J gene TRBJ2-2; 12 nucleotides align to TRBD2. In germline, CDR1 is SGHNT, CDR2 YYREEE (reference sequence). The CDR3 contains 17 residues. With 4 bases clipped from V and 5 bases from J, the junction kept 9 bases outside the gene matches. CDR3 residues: CASSRGLAGRLTGELFF. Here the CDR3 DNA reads TGTGCCAGCAGCCGGGGACTAGCGGGCCGTCTTACCGGGGAGCTGTTTTTT.

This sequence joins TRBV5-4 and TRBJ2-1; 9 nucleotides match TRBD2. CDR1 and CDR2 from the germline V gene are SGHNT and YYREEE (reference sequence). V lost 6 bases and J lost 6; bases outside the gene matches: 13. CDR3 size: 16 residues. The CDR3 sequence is CASTRTGVSGSNEQFF. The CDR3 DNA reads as TGTGCCAGCACCCGGACCGGGGTTAGCGGGAGCAATGAGCAGTTCTTC.

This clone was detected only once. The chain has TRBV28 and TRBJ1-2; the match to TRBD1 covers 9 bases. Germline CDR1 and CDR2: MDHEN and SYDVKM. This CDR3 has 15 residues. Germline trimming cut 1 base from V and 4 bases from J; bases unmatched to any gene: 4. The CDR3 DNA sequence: TGTGCCAGCAGTTTATCGACAGGGGGAGGCTATGGCTACACCTTC. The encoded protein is CASSLSTGGGYGYTF.

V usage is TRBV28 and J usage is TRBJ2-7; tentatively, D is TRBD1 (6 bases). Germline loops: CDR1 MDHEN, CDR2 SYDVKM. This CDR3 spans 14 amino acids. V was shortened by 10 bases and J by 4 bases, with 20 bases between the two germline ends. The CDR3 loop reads CATVQGFGLYEQYF. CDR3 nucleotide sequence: TGTGCCACCGTACAGGGTTTTGGTCTTTACGAGCAGTACTTC. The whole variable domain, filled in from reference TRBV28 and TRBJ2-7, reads DVKVTQSSRYLVKRTGEKVFLECVQDMDHENMFWYRQDPGLGLRLIYFSYDVKMKEKGDIPEGYSVSREKKERFSLILESASTNQTSMYLCATVQGFGLYEQYFGPGTRLTVT.